These T cell receptor beta chains were read from a single sample in a study of cytomegalovirus exposure and HLA in healthy donors. TCRdb's table, derived via immunoSEQ multiplex PCR, lists solely in-frame clones and lacks some. The table has some 120,000 clones, roughly 89% seen once. Sequenced input: PBMCs. The source of these receptors is a young woman in good health and CMV-seronegative. Each CDR3 is given with its conserved first and last residue. D genes are given only for firm matches.

j_call	v_call	d_call	cdr3_aa
TRBJ2-7	TRBV30	TRBD2	CAWSGAGGYEQYF
TRBJ2-5	TRBV6-5	TRBD2	CASSYYAGTSEETQYF
TRBJ2-1	TRBV11-2	TRBD1	CASSLMQGVYEQFF
TRBJ1-5	TRBV11-1	NA	CASSSRSGQPQHF
TRBJ2-7	TRBV9	NA	CASSPEETSYEQYF
TRBJ1-1	TRBV5-1	NA	CASSWGLGEVAEAFF
TRBJ1-4	TRBV28	NA	CASYEYEKLFF
TRBJ2-7	TRBV6-4	NA	CASSDLISSRGGRGLRPYEQYF
TRBJ2-3	TRBV7-9	TRBD2	CASSWGTSGNTDTQYF
TRBJ2-1	TRBV27	NA	CASTRTASYNEQFF
TRBJ1-5	TRBV28	NA	CASSYSVRQPQHF
TRBJ1-3	TRBV15	NA	CATSPRMGGMSGNTIYF
TRBJ1-2	TRBV4-2	TRBD1	CASSQKTGGDVYGYTF
TRBJ1-2	TRBV2	TRBD1	CASSEGTGGAGYTF
TRBJ1-5	TRBV10-1	NA	CASSKIAGVWNQPQHF
TRBJ2-1	TRBV10-3	TRBD2	CAISLAGTSGNNEQFF
TRBJ2-3	TRBV27	NA	CASSLPGDSLYF
TRBJ2-3	TRBV29-1	NA	CSVPLVGAIADTQYF
TRBJ2-7	TRBV7-2	TRBD2	CASSRTSGREYPEQYF
TRBJ1-5	TRBV7-2	TRBD1	CASSARQGEGQPQHF
TRBJ2-7	TRBV5-4	TRBD2	CASSPTTGTSGSYEQYF
TRBJ2-7	TRBV2	TRBD1	CASTGGQGAHEQYF
TRBJ2-7	TRBV19	NA	CASSLQSEIAYEQYF
TRBJ2-2	TRBV19	NA	CASSRGQIIRNTGELFF
TRBJ1-2	TRBV4-1	NA	CASSQVLGGEGDGYTF
TRBJ1-1	TRBV7-2	NA	CASSLSREGNTEAFF
TRBJ2-3	TRBV6-5	TRBD2	CATYGLGLAADTQYF
TRBJ1-1	TRBV27	NA	CASSPGARTVGMNTEAFF
TRBJ1-5	TRBV6-1	NA	CASSVQGDQPQHF
TRBJ2-3	TRBV5-1	TRBD2	CASSSLAGDNTDTQYF
TRBJ2-1	TRBV13	TRBD1	CASSLWDRANEQFF
TRBJ2-7	TRBV28	TRBD2	CATCGGPRYEQYF